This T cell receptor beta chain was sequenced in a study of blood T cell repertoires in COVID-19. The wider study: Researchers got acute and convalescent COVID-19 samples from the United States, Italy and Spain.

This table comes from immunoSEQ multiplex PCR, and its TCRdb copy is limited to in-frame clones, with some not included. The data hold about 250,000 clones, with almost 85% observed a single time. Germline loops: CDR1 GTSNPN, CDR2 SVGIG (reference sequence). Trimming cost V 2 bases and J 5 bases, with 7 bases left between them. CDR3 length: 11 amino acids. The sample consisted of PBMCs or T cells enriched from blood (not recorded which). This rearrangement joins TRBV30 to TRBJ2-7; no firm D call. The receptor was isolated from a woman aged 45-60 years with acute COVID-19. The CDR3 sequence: CAWSPSNEQYF. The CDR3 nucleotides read TGTGCCTGGAGTCCTTCTAACGAGCAGTACTTC.